This T cell receptor beta chain derives from a study of blood T cell repertoires in COVID-19. Background on the study: There were acute and convalescent COVID-19 samples, and they came from the United States, Italy and Spain. The cDNA or gDNA used as material had been derived from T cells, B-cell-depleted T cells, or PBMCs.

This clone was seen once. Assay: immunoSEQ multiplex PCR; the TCRdb copy retains only in-frame clones and omits some. The sample has approximately 140,000 clones, around 85% seen once. This CDR3 has 15 residues. V was clipped by 1 base and J by 7 bases, with 16 bases between them. Germline CDR1 is SGHDN and CDR2 is FVKESK. The sequence derives from a woman in her forties with active or convalescent COVID-19. The V gene is TRBV14, the J gene TRBJ1-2, with D tentatively TRBD1 (6 bases). Sequencing was carried out using peripheral blood. CDR3 sequence (DNA): TGTGCCAGCAGCCAAGTTACAGGGACAAGGTTTGGCTACACCTTC. Translation gives CASSQVTGTRFGYTF.